This T cell receptor beta chain was captured by sequencing in a study of T cells in Graves' hyperthyroidism and ophthalmopathy. Researchers took RNA transcripts and amplified the TCR beta CDR3 regions from them. The HTBI primer set drove a first-round RT-PCR of the TCR CDR3. TCRdb re-derived calls from the multiplex PCR reads in MiXCR, one entry per CDR3 protein. The table lists roughly 500,000 distinct CDR3 sequences, around 42% of them singletons, with around 17% in the top ten. The germline CDR1 and CDR2 sequences are SGDLS and YYNGEE. CDR3 length: 16 amino acids. Losses at the gene ends were 4 bases for V and 6 bases for J; bases not matched to a gene: 13. Notes on this clonotype: Its cognate antigen is unknown.

Lactation, pregnancy, other autoimmune disease or uncontrolled infection led to exclusion of patients. Diagnoses used clinical symptoms, serum thyroxine and TRAb, thyroid ultrasound and orbital computed tomography. Overall study results and limits: The majority of expanded thyroid clonotypes above 0.001 also appeared in blood. Median prediction lead before ophthalmopathy onset was 5 to 7.5 months with the model.

The receptor's source is an adult woman with Graves' disease, either hyperthyroidism or ophthalmopathy (not recorded which). The V call is TRBV9, the J call TRBJ1-2, with TRBD1 identical over 9 bases. Specimen: peripheral blood or thyroid tissue (not recorded which). CDR3 nucleotides: TGTGCCAGCAGCCCCGGGACAGGGACTTACACTCATGGCTACACCTTC. Protein product: CASSPGTGTYTHGYTF.